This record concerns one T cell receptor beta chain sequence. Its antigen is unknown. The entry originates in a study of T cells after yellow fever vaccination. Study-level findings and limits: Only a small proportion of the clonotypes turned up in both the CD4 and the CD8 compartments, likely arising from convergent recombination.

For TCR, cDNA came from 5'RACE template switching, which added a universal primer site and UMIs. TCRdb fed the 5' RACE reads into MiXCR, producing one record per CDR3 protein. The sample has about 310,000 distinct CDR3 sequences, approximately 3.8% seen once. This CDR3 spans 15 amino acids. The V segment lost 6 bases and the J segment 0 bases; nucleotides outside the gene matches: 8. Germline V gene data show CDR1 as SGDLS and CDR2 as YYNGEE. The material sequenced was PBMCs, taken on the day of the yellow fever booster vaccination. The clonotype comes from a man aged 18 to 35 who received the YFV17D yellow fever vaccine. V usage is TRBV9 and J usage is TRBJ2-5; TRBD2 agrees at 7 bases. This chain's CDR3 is CASNSGGGYQETQYF. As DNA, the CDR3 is TGTGCCAGCAACTCTGGGGGGGGGTACCAAGAGACCCAGTACTTC.